This T cell receptor (beta chain) originates from a study of CD4+ T cells in melanoma (dated by TCRdb to between 2021 and 2024). Looking at the study overall: Neoantigen-specific CD4+ T cells in human melanoma were investigated in the study. Here is what the overall study found, with its caveats: Neoantigen-specific CD4+ T cells were reported to be correlated with the function of CD8+ T cells, macrophages and B cells. Neoantigen-specific CD4+ T cells in melanoma were reported to have a range of differentiation states.

Patients with melanoma were used as donors. The library was prepared using the immunoSEQ multiplex PCR assay. As stored in TCRdb, this immuneACCESS dataset retains in-frame rearrangements with V and J assigned. A fraction of the clones does not appear; measured against another copy, unresolved V genes explain less than half of the discrepancy, and the remainder lacks a known reason. A total of more than 110,000 clones appear in this sample, around nine tenths of them only once. The top ten constitute approximately 1.5% of the sample. As to this clone: Its cognate antigen has yet to be identified. Per-nucleotide qualities are absent, and no much larger clonotype sits a single base away.

V trim: 6 bases; J trim: 6 bases; unmatched bases: 6. The CDR3 measures 14 amino acids from cysteine to phenylalanine. Only the CDR3 DNA stays, 42 bases, in frame from base 1. From a lookup of the germline V gene, CDR1 and CDR2 are MNHEY and SVGAGI. This TCR was recovered from a human donor with melanoma. Recombination joined TRBV6-5 with TRBJ2-1, with TRBD1 matching 9 junction bases. The CDR3 region: CASSRTGAINEQFF. The DNA is as follows: TGTGCCAGCAGCCGGACAGGGGCAATCAATGAGCAGTTCTTC.